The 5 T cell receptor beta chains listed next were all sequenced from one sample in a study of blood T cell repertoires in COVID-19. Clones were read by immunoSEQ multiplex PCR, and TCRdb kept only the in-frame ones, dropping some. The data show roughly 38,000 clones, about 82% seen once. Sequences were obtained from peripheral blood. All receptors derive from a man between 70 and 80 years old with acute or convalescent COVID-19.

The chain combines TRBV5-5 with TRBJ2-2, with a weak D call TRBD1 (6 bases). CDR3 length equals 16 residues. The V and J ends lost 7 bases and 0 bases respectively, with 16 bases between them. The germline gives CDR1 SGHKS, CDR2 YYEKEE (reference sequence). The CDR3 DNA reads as TGTGCCAGCCTTAGGACCGGGACAACGAACACCGGGGAGCTGTTTTTT. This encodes CASLRTGTTNTGELFF.

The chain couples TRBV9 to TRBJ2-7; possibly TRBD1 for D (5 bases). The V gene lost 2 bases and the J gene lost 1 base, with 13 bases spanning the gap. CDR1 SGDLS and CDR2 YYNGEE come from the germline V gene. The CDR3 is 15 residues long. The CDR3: CASSVEGDESYEQYF. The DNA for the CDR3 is TGTGCCAGCAGCGTCGAAGGGGATGAGTCCTACGAGCAGTACTTC.

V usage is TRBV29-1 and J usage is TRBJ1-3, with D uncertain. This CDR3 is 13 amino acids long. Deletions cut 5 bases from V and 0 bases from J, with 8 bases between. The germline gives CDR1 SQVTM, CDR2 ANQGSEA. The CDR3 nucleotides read TGCAGCGTTCAACCTAGCTCTGGAAACACCATATATTTT. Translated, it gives CSVQPSSGNTIYF.

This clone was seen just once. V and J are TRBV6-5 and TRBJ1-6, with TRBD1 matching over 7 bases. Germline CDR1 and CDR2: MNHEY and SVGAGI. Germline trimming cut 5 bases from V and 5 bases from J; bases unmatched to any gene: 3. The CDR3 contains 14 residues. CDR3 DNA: TGTGCCAGCAGTCAGGGACAGCATAATTCACCCCTCCACTTT. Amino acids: CASSQGQHNSPLHF.

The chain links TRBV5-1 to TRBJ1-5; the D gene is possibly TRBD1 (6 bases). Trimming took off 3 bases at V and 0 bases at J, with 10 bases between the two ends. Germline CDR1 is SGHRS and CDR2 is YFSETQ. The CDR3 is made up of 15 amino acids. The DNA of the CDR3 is TGCGCCAGCAGCTCGGCAGGGGCTAGCAATCAGCCCCAGCATTTT. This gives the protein CASSSAGASNQPQHF. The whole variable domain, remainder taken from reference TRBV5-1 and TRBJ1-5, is KAGVTQTPRYLIKTRGQQVTLSCSPISGHRSVSWYQQTPGQGLQFLFEYFSETQRNKGNFPGRFSGRQFSNSRSEMNVSTLELGDSALYLCASSSAGASNQPQHFGDGTRLSIL.